One sample yielded the 18 T cell receptor beta chains listed below, sequenced in a study of T cells in Graves' hyperthyroidism and ophthalmopathy. The CDR3 regions of TCR beta were amplified from RNA transcripts. HTBI primers drove first-round RT-PCR of the TCR CDR3. TCRdb re-called the multiplex PCR reads through MiXCR, storing one row per CDR3 protein. The repertoire holds around 520,000 distinct CDR3 sequences, with approximately 14% as singletons. Sequenced: blood. These receptors came from a woman aged 40-49 years with Graves' hyperthyroidism.

There are a few counts of this clonotype. The rearrangement links TRBV3-1 to TRBJ2-5; 9 bases align to TRBD2. V gave up 1 base and J gave up 2 bases; unmatched junction bases: 14. The CDR3 length is 19 residues. Germline V gene sequence: CDR1 LGHDT, CDR2 YNNKEL (reference sequence). The CDR3 sequence: CASSQGRLAATAIQETQYF. As DNA, the CDR3 is TGTGCCAGCAGCCAAGGAAGACTAGCGGCAACAGCAATACAAGAGACCCAGTACTTC.

The chain recombines TRBV2 with TRBJ2-1; D possibly matches TRBD1 or TRBD2 (5 bases each). V lost 11 bases and J lost 2, with 13 bases in between. The CDR3 length is 13 residues. The V gene's germline CDR1 is SNHLY and CDR2 FYNNEI. The CDR3 DNA reads as TGTGCCTGCGACTTGGGACCCTACAATGAGCAGTTCTTC. It is translated as CACDLGPYNEQFF.

Ten or more counts support this clonotype. The rearrangement links TRBV28 to TRBJ2-7; 8 bases match TRBD2. The CDR3 runs to 14 residues. Trimming removed 4 bases from V and 3 bases from J; junction bases left unmatched: 5. Germline CDR1 MDHEN, CDR2 SYDVKM. The CDR3 DNA reads as TGTGCCAGCAGTTGGCGGGAGGACGGCTACGAGCAGTACTTC. As protein: CASSWREDGYEQYF.

The CDR3 loop reads CASSFNAGAQGEQFF. Written as DNA, the CDR3 is TGCGCCAGCAGCTTTAACGCGGGAGCCCAGGGTGAGCAGTTCTTC. The chain employs TRBV5-1 and TRBJ2-1; TRBD2 matches 7 bases. V trimming: 2 bases; J trimming: 9 bases; junction bases outside the gene matches: 11. Germline V CDR1 and CDR2: SGHRS, YFSETQ. This CDR3 is 15 amino acids long.

This clonotype has at least ten counts. The rearrangement uses TRBV30 and TRBJ2-2; D is perhaps TRBD2 (5 bases). The V gene's germline CDR1 is GTSNPN and CDR2 SVGIG (reference sequence). The CDR3 loop spans 14 amino acids. Deletions cut 3 bases from V and 4 bases from J, with 12 bases between. CDR3 DNA sequence: TGTGCCTGGAGCGGCCGGGGTAGCACCGGGGAGCTGTTTTTT. Protein: CAWSGRGSTGELFF.

This clonotype was found many times. V and J are TRBV28 and TRBJ2-3; 8 nucleotides align to TRBD1. Germline-derived CDR1 and CDR2 are MDHEN and SYDVKM. This CDR3 contains 15 residues. Trimming removed 6 bases from V and 2 bases from J; junction bases left unmatched: 7. CDR3 nucleotides: TGTGCCAGCAGACTAAGGACAGGGAACACAGATACGCAGTATTTT. Its translation is CASRLRTGNTDTQYF. Based on the CDR3 plus reference TRBV28 and TRBJ2-3, the full variable domain is DVKVTQSSRYLVKRTGEKVFLECVQDMDHENMFWYRQDPGLGLRLIYFSYDVKMKEKGDIPEGYSVSREKKERFSLILESASTNQTSMYLCASRLRTGNTDTQYFGPGTRLTVL.

V usage is TRBV5-1 and J usage is TRBJ2-5, with TRBD1 identical over 9 bases. The CDR3 sequence is 16 residues long. With V trimmed by 4 bases and J by 3 bases, 10 bases remained unmatched. Germline values: CDR1 SGHRS, CDR2 YFSETQ. Written as DNA, the CDR3 is TGCGCCAGCAGCACCGGGACAGGGACCTTAAAAGAGACCCAGTACTTC. Amino acids: CASSTGTGTLKETQYF.

The table lists this clonotype with a few counts. The gene calls are TRBV20-1 and TRBJ2-3; a weak D match, TRBD1 (6 bases). This CDR3 spans 16 amino acids. CDR1 and CDR2 from the germline V gene are DFQATT and SNEGSKA (reference sequence). V was clipped by 2 bases and J by 0 bases, with 15 bases between them. The CDR3, as DNA: TGCAGTGCTAGAACCCGAGGGGGAGTTAGCACAGATACGCAGTATTTT. Encoded protein: CSARTRGGVSTDTQYF.

At least ten counts were recorded for this clonotype. The chain has TRBV12-3 or TRBV12-4 and TRBJ2-7; the D call may be TRBD1 or TRBD2 (5 bases each). V shed 7 bases and J shed 1 base, with 14 bases lying between them. The CDR3 length is 14 residues. The CDR3 DNA reads as TGTGCCAGCACGTATTTGGGGGAGTCCTACGAGCAGTACTTC. Its protein product is CASTYLGESYEQYF.

Ten or more counts support this clonotype. This rearrangement joins TRBV6-1 to TRBJ1-2; D remains ambiguous. The CDR3 length is 14 residues. V was clipped by 4 bases and J by 2 bases, with 11 bases between them. The germline gives CDR1 MNHNS, CDR2 SASEGT. This CDR3 is CASSGGLRNYGYTF. DNA of the CDR3: TGTGCCAGCAGTGGCGGGTTGAGGAACTATGGCTACACCTTC.

This clonotype was detected ten times or more. The chain joins TRBV18 to TRBJ2-7; D unclear. Germline values: CDR1 KGHSH, CDR2 LQKENI. This CDR3 has 13 residues. Deletions cut 0 bases from V and 3 bases from J, with 6 bases between. As DNA, the CDR3 is TGTGCCAGCTCACCACCGAGCCGCTACGAGCAGTACTTC. Its protein is CASSPPSRYEQYF.

This clonotype was recorded at least ten times. The rearrangement joins TRBV18 to TRBJ1-1, with D tentatively TRBD1 (6 bases). The V gene's germline CDR1 is KGHSH and CDR2 LQKENI. The CDR3 runs to 15 residues. V was clipped by 2 bases and J by 4 bases, with 14 bases between them. The CDR3 DNA reads as TGTGCCAGCTCACCAGACTTAACAGGGTCCACTGAAGCTTTCTTT. It yields the protein CASSPDLTGSTEAFF.

The rearrangement uses TRBV12-3 or TRBV12-4 and TRBJ1-5, with D possibly being TRBD1 (5 bases). The CDR3 extends over 17 amino acids. Trimming removed 5 bases from V and 0 bases from J, with 17 bases in between. The CDR3 region has the DNA TGTGCCAGCAGTGAAAGTTTTGGGGACTATAGCAATCAGCCCCAGCATTTT. It is translated as CASSESFGDYSNQPQHF.

This clonotype was counted many times. The rearrangement uses TRBV19 and TRBJ1-1, with 7 bases matching TRBD1. Germline CDR1 reads LNHDA; CDR2 reads SQIVND (reference sequence). This CDR3 region has 14 residues. The V segment lost 7 bases and the J segment 0 bases; nucleotides outside the gene matches: 5. The CDR3 reads CASTGGQLNTEAFF. The DNA for the CDR3 is TGTGCCAGTACCGGGGGACAGCTGAACACTGAAGCTTTCTTT.

This clonotype was seen at least ten times. The V call is TRBV27, the J call TRBJ1-4, with D perhaps TRBD1 (5 bases). Germline CDR1 MNHEY, CDR2 SMNVEV (reference sequence). Trimming removed 6 bases from V and 6 bases from J, with 14 bases in between. The CDR3 totals 14 residues. The CDR3 DNA follows: TGTGCCAGCAGCCCGACAGCCGAGTATGAAAAACTGTTTTTT. This codes for CASSPTAEYEKLFF. Variable domain in full (rest from reference TRBV27 and TRBJ1-4): EAQVTQNPRYLITVTGKKLTVTCSQNMNHEYMSWYRQDPGLGLRQIYYSMNVEVTDKGDVPEGYKVSRKEKRNFPLILESPSPNQTSLYFCASSPTAEYEKLFFGSGTQLSVL.

This clonotype was seen repeatedly, ten times or more. The chain has TRBV27 and TRBJ2-1; tentative D call: TRBD2 (6 bases). Germline lookup yields CDR1 MNHEY and CDR2 SMNVEV (reference sequence). With 4 bases removed from V and 6 bases from J, the gap between germline ends came to 10 bases. The CDR3 is 13 amino acids. CDR3 loop: CASSWDFINEQFF. CDR3 nucleotides: TGTGCCAGCAGTTGGGACTTTATCAATGAGCAGTTCTTC.

V and J are TRBV5-1 and TRBJ1-5, with D possibly being TRBD1 (5 bases). The CDR3 is made up of 15 amino acids. Germline CDR1 SGHRS, CDR2 YFSETQ. Trimming shortened V by 0 bases and J by 6 bases, and 13 bases separated the two germline ends. In nucleotides, the CDR3 is TGCGCCAGCAGCTTGGGGCCCTTGGGGGGTCAGCCCCAGCATTTT. Translating gives CASSLGPLGGQPQHF.

This clonotype was detected many times. The chain carries TRBV20-1 and TRBJ2-1, with 9 bases matching TRBD2. CDR3 length equals 16 residues. The germline gives CDR1 DFQATT, CDR2 SNEGSKA (reference sequence). V lost 0 bases and J lost 2; bases outside the gene matches: 5. The CDR3 DNA follows: TGCAGTGCTAGAGAATATAGCGGGAGACCCTACAATGAGCAGTTCTTC. Translated, it gives CSAREYSGRPYNEQFF.